A selection of T cell receptor beta chains follows, all from one sample in a study of human T cells and chemical hapten exposure. From the RACE reads, TCRdb called clonotypes with MiXCR, one entry per CDR3 protein. The sample includes some 99,000 distinct CDR3 sequences, 9.2% of them seen just once. Material: whole blood, obtained in connection with sensitization to the hapten diphenylcyclopropenone (DPC). Receptor source: a woman between 35 and 50 years old with alopecia areata. Some clones in this sample may be carry-over from other donors' samples. CDR3s include the opening cysteine and the closing phenylalanine or tryptophan. D genes are given only for firm matches. Clone size is not always given. Where it is, it says once, few, many or a class for expanded clones.

CDR3 length: 16; J gene: TRBJ2-3; D gene: TRBD2; V gene: TRBV7-2; clone size: -; CDR3 DNA: TGTGCCAGCAGCCCGACCAGCGGGGTGAACACAGATACGCAGTATTTT; CDR3 protein: CASSPTSGVNTDTQYF
CDR3 length: 15; J gene: TRBJ1-5; D gene: TRBD1; V gene: TRBV6-5; clone size: few; CDR3 DNA: TGTGCCAGCAGTAAGGGGGGACAGAGCAATCAGCCCCAGCATTTT; CDR3 protein: CASSKGGQSNQPQHF
CDR3 length: 16; J gene: TRBJ2-5; D gene: -; V gene: TRBV6-2/TRBV6-3; clone size: many; CDR3 DNA: TGTGCCAGCAGTTACTCGTACAGGTTTGGGACAGAGACCCAGTACTTC; CDR3 protein: CASSYSYRFGTETQYF
CDR3 length: 14; J gene: TRBJ1-5; D gene: -; V gene: TRBV2; clone size: many; CDR3 DNA: TGTGCCAGCAGTGAATTGGATAGCAATCAGCCCCAGCATTTT; CDR3 protein: CASSELDSNQPQHF
CDR3 length: 13; J gene: TRBJ2-3; D gene: -; V gene: TRBV7-2; clone size: many; CDR3 DNA: TGTGCCAGTGACCGGGGGGCTCGAGATACGCAGTATTTT; CDR3 protein: CASDRGARDTQYF
CDR3 length: 13; J gene: TRBJ2-3; D gene: -; V gene: TRBV7-6; clone size: -; CDR3 DNA: TGTGCCAGCAGCACTAAAGGGGGTGATACGCAGTATTTT; CDR3 protein: CASSTKGGDTQYF
CDR3 length: 14; J gene: TRBJ1-5; D gene: -; V gene: TRBV6-1; clone size: many; CDR3 DNA: TGTGCCATTCTTTCCAACACGCGCAATCAGCCCCAGCATTTT; CDR3 protein: CAILSNTRNQPQHF
CDR3 length: 13; J gene: TRBJ1-5; D gene: -; V gene: TRBV7-3; clone size: -; CDR3 DNA: TGTGTCAGCAGCTTCAATAGCAATCAGCCCCAGCATTTT; CDR3 protein: CVSSFNSNQPQHF
CDR3 length: 15; J gene: TRBJ2-7; D gene: TRBD1; V gene: TRBV20-1; clone size: many; CDR3 DNA: TGCAGTGCTAGAGATCCGGGACAGGGGTTCTACGAGCAGTACTTC; CDR3 protein: CSARDPGQGFYEQYF
CDR3 length: 12; J gene: TRBJ1-2; D gene: -; V gene: TRBV29-1; clone size: -; CDR3 DNA: TGCAGCGTTGAAGAACCAGGACGGGGCTACACCTTC; CDR3 protein: CSVEEPGRGYTF
CDR3 length: 13; J gene: TRBJ1-2; D gene: -; V gene: TRBV20-1; clone size: -; CDR3 DNA: TGCAGTGCTCTTATTACCAGGACCGATGGCTACACCTTC; CDR3 protein: CSALITRTDGYTF
CDR3 length: 14; J gene: TRBJ1-2; D gene: -; V gene: TRBV12-3/TRBV12-4; clone size: -; CDR3 DNA: TGTGCCAGCAGTAAGGACTCCCCCCTCTATGGCTACACCTTC; CDR3 protein: CASSKDSPLYGYTF
CDR3 length: 19; J gene: TRBJ2-3; D gene: TRBD2; V gene: TRBV4-3; clone size: -; CDR3 DNA: TGCGCCAGCAGCCCCTCGTTGAGCGGGGGAGGGCCCAGCACAGATACGCAGTATTTT; CDR3 protein: CASSPSLSGGGPSTDTQYF
CDR3 length: 16; J gene: TRBJ2-1; D gene: TRBD1; V gene: TRBV9; clone size: many; CDR3 DNA: TGTGCCAGCAGCGTACTTGGACAGGGGCCGGGAAATGAGCAGTTCTTC; CDR3 protein: CASSVLGQGPGNEQFF
CDR3 length: 16; J gene: TRBJ2-3; D gene: -; V gene: TRBV4-1; clone size: many; CDR3 DNA: TGCGCCAGCAGCCACCTCGCCCAAGCTTTCCCAGATACGCAGTATTTT; CDR3 protein: CASSHLAQAFPDTQYF
CDR3 length: 18; J gene: TRBJ2-5; D gene: TRBD2; V gene: TRBV7-6; clone size: few; CDR3 DNA: TGTGCCAGCAGCTTAGTTCCTAGCGGGGGATTAGTCCAAGAGACCCAGTACTTC; CDR3 protein: CASSLVPSGGLVQETQYF
CDR3 length: 14; J gene: TRBJ1-2; D gene: -; V gene: TRBV7-9; clone size: -; CDR3 DNA: TGTGCCAGCAGCCAGGGGTCAGGCAACTATGGCTACACCTTC; CDR3 protein: CASSQGSGNYGYTF
CDR3 length: 15; J gene: TRBJ1-6; D gene: -; V gene: TRBV5-1; clone size: many; CDR3 DNA: TGCGCCAGCAGCTTGGAGGGGTCCGATAATTCACCCCTCCACTTT; CDR3 protein: CASSLEGSDNSPLHF
CDR3 length: 13; J gene: TRBJ2-4; D gene: -; V gene: TRBV11-1; clone size: -; CDR3 DNA: TGTGCCAGCAGCTTAGCGGACGGGTACATTCAGTACTTC; CDR3 protein: CASSLADGYIQYF
CDR3 length: 14; J gene: TRBJ2-2; D gene: TRBD1; V gene: TRBV10-3; clone size: -; CDR3 DNA: TGTGCCTTCAAAGGGGACAGGGCGACCGGGGAGCTGTTTTTT; CDR3 protein: CAFKGDRATGELFF
CDR3 length: 15; J gene: TRBJ2-3; D gene: -; V gene: TRBV19; clone size: -; CDR3 DNA: TGTGCCAGTAGTATTCGAGGGGACGGCACAGATACGCAGTATTTT; CDR3 protein: CASSIRGDGTDTQYF
CDR3 length: 14; J gene: TRBJ2-3; D gene: -; V gene: TRBV12-3/TRBV12-4; clone size: -; CDR3 DNA: TGTGCCAGCACTCCTGGGTGGCTCACAGATACGCAGTATTTT; CDR3 protein: CASTPGWLTDTQYF
CDR3 length: 17; J gene: TRBJ2-3; D gene: TRBD2; V gene: TRBV4-3; clone size: many; CDR3 DNA: TGCGCCAGCAGCCAAGAGAGAACTAGCGGGGGGGCAGATACGCAGTATTTT; CDR3 protein: CASSQERTSGGADTQYF
CDR3 length: 16; J gene: TRBJ2-7; D gene: TRBD1; V gene: TRBV2; clone size: few; CDR3 DNA: TGTGCCAGCAGTGAAGGATGGGACAGGGGAAGTTACGAGCAGTACTTC; CDR3 protein: CASSEGWDRGSYEQYF
CDR3 length: 12; J gene: TRBJ2-7; D gene: -; V gene: TRBV6-2/TRBV6-3; clone size: few; CDR3 DNA: TGTGCCAGCAGTTACACGACGAGTGAGCAGTACTTC; CDR3 protein: CASSYTTSEQYF
CDR3 length: 14; J gene: TRBJ2-7; D gene: TRBD2; V gene: TRBV12-3/TRBV12-4; clone size: many; CDR3 DNA: TGTGCCAGCAGTCCCCAGGGAGGGACCAACGAGCAGTACTTC; CDR3 protein: CASSPQGGTNEQYF
CDR3 length: 14; J gene: TRBJ1-1; D gene: -; V gene: TRBV10-3; clone size: many; CDR3 DNA: TGTGCCATCAGGGGATTGACAGAGAACACTGAAGCTTTCTTT; CDR3 protein: CAIRGLTENTEAFF
CDR3 length: 12; J gene: TRBJ2-5; D gene: -; V gene: TRBV6-5; clone size: few; CDR3 DNA: TGTGCCAGCAGGGGCGTCCAAGAGACCCAGTACTTC; CDR3 protein: CASRGVQETQYF
CDR3 length: 13; J gene: TRBJ1-6; D gene: TRBD1; V gene: TRBV28; clone size: many; CDR3 DNA: TGTGCCAGCGGGACAGGGTTTAATTCACCCCTCCACTTT; CDR3 protein: CASGTGFNSPLHF
CDR3 length: 15; J gene: TRBJ2-1; D gene: TRBD1; V gene: TRBV7-9; clone size: many; CDR3 DNA: TGTGCCAGCAGCTTGGGACAGGGGGCCTACAATGAGCAGTTCTTC; CDR3 protein: CASSLGQGAYNEQFF
CDR3 length: 15; J gene: TRBJ2-7; D gene: -; V gene: TRBV7-2; clone size: few; CDR3 DNA: TGTGCCAGCAGCTCCGGGATAATCAGCTCCTACGAGCAGTACTTC; CDR3 protein: CASSSGIISSYEQYF
CDR3 length: 15; J gene: TRBJ1-6; D gene: -; V gene: TRBV4-3; clone size: -; CDR3 DNA: TGCGCCAGCAGCCAACCCGGACAGCTTAATTCACCCCTCCACTTT; CDR3 protein: CASSQPGQLNSPLHF
CDR3 length: 15; J gene: TRBJ2-1; D gene: TRBD2; V gene: TRBV20-1; clone size: few; CDR3 DNA: TGCAGCGGGGTCAGCGGGGGTCCCTCCTACAATGAGCAGTTCTTC; CDR3 protein: CSGVSGGPSYNEQFF
CDR3 length: 17; J gene: TRBJ2-3; D gene: TRBD2; V gene: TRBV10-3; clone size: few; CDR3 DNA: TGTGCCATCAGCCCTATTAGCGGGGGGGCAGGCACAGATACGCAGTATTTT; CDR3 protein: CAISPISGGAGTDTQYF
CDR3 length: 15; J gene: TRBJ2-3; D gene: TRBD2; V gene: TRBV7-2; clone size: many; CDR3 DNA: TGTGCCAGCGACCCTAGCGGGGCTAGCACAGATACGCAGTATTTT; CDR3 protein: CASDPSGASTDTQYF
CDR3 length: 15; J gene: TRBJ2-3; D gene: TRBD2; V gene: TRBV4-2; clone size: many; CDR3 DNA: TGTGCCAGCAGCCAAGAAGCGGGGGGGGCAGATACGCAGTATTTT; CDR3 protein: CASSQEAGGADTQYF
CDR3 length: 14; J gene: TRBJ2-7; D gene: TRBD1; V gene: TRBV12-3/TRBV12-4; clone size: many; CDR3 DNA: TGTGCCAGCAGTTCCCGGGACAGGGCGAACGAGCAGTACTTC; CDR3 protein: CASSSRDRANEQYF
CDR3 length: 18; J gene: TRBJ2-7; D gene: TRBD1; V gene: TRBV5-1; clone size: -; CDR3 DNA: TGCGCCAGCAGCTTGGCCTACCCCCGGGACAGGCGAACCTACGAGCAGTACTTC; CDR3 protein: CASSLAYPRDRRTYEQYF
CDR3 length: 18; J gene: TRBJ2-7; D gene: TRBD1; V gene: TRBV4-3; clone size: -; CDR3 DNA: TGCGCCAGCAGCCAAGACCGGGACAGGGGGATCTATTCCTACGAGCAGTACTTC; CDR3 protein: CASSQDRDRGIYSYEQYF
CDR3 length: 13; J gene: TRBJ1-6; D gene: -; V gene: TRBV5-1; clone size: many; CDR3 DNA: TGCGCCAGCAGCTTGGCCCCCAATTCACCCCTCCACTTT; CDR3 protein: CASSLAPNSPLHF